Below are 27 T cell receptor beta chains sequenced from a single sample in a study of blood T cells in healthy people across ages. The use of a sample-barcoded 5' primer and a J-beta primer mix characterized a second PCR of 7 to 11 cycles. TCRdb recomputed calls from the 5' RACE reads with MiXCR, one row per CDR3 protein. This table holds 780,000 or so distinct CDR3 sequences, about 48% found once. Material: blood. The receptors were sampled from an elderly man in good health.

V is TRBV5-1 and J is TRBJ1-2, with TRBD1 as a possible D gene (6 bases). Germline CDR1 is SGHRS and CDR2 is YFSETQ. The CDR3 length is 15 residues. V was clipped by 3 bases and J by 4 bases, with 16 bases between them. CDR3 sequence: CASSSEQGSLYGYTF. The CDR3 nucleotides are TGCGCCAGCAGCTCCGAACAGGGCTCCCTCTATGGCTACACCTTC.

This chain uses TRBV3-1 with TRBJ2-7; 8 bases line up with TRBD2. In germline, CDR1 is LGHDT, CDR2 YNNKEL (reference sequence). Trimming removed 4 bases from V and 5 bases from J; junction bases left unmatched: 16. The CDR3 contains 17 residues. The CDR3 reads CASSPWVPSGSFDEQYF. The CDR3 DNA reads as TGTGCCAGCAGCCCGTGGGTCCCCAGCGGGAGTTTCGACGAGCAGTACTTC.

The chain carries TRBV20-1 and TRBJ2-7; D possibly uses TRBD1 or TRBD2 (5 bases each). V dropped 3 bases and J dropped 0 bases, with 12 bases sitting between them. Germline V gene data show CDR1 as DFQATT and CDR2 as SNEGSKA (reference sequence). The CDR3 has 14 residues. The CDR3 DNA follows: TGCAGTGCTAGTCGGCAGGGACCCTCCTACGAGCAGTACTTC. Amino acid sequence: CSASRQGPSYEQYF.

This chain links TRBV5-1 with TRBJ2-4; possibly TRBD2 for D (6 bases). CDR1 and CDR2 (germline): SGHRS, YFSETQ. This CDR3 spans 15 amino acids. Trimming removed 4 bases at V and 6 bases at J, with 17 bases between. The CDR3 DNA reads TGCGCCAGCAGCCCCTCGGGAGTTATAGGAAACATTCAGTACTTC. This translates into CASSPSGVIGNIQYF.

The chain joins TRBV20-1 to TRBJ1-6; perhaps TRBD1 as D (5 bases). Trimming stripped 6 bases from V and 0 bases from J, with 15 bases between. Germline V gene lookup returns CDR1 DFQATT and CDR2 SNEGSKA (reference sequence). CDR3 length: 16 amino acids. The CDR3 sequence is CSALPKGSSYNSPLHF. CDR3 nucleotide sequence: TGCAGTGCCCTACCGAAGGGGAGCTCCTATAATTCACCCCTCCACTTT.

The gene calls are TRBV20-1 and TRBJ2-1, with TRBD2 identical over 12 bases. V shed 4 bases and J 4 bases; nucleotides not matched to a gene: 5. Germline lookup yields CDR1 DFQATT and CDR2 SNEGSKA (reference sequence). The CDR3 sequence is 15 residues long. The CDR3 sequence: CSAIPTSGRYNEQFF. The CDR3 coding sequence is TGCAGTGCTATTCCGACTAGCGGGAGATACAATGAGCAGTTCTTC.

CDR3 sequence: CSARAAAPRYFF. CDR3 nucleotide sequence: TGCAGTGCTAGGGCCGCCGCCCCCCGGTATTTCTTT. The chain carries TRBV20-1 and TRBJ1-1; D remains ambiguous. Trimming took 3 bases from V and 13 from J, leaving 18 bases between them. This CDR3 is built from 12 residues. Germline V CDR1 and CDR2: DFQATT, SNEGSKA (reference sequence).

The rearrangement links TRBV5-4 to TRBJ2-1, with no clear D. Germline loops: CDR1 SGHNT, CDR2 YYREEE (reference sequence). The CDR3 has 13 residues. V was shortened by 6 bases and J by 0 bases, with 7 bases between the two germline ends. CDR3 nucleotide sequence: TGTGCCAGCACAGGCGCCTCCTACAATGAGCAGTTCTTC. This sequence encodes CASTGASYNEQFF.

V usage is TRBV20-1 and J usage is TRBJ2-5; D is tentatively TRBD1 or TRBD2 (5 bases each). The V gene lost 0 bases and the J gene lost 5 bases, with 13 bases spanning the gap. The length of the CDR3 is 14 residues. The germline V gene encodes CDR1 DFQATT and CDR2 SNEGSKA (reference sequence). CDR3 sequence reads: CSARDLGALETQYF. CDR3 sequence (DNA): TGCAGTGCTAGAGACCTCGGGGCATTGGAGACCCAGTACTTC.

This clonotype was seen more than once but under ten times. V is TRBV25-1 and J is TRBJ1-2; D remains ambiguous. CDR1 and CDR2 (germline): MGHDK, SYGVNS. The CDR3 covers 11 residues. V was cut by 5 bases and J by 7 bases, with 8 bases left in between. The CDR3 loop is CASSKGLGYTF. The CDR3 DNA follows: TGTGCCAGCAGTAAAGGCCTTGGCTACACCTTC.

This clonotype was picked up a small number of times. CDR3 in DNA: TGTGCCAGCAGTGAAGAGGGCTGGGGCACAGATACGCAGTATTTT. Its protein is CASSEEGWGTDTQYF. This chain connects TRBV2 to TRBJ2-3; the D is unclear. V shed 1 base and J shed 1 base, with 9 bases lying between them. Germline V gives CDR1 SNHLY, CDR2 FYNNEI. The CDR3 loop spans 15 amino acids.

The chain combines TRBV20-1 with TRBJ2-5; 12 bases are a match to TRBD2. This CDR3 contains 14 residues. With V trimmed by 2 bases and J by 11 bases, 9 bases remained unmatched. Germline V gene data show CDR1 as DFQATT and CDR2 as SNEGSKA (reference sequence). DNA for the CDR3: TGCAGTGCTAGAACTAGCGGGAGGCGTAATGAGCAGTACTTC. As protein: CSARTSGRRNEQYF.

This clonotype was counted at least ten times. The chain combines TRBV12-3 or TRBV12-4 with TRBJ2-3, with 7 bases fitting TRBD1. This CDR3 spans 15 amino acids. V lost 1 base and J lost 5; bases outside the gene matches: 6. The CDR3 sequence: CASSLGGAGGDTQYF. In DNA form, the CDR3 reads TGTGCCAGCAGTTTAGGTGGGGCAGGGGGAGATACGCAGTATTTT.

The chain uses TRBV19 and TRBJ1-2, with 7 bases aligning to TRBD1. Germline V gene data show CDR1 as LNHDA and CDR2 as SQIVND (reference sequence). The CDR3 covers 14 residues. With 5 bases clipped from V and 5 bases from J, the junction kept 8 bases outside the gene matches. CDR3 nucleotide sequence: TGTGCCAGTAGTCCACAGGGGCGTGGGTATGGCTACACCTTC. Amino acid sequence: CASSPQGRGYGYTF. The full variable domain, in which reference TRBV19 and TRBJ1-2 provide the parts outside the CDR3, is DGGITQSPKYLFRKEGQNVTLSCEQNLNHDAMYWYRQDPGQGLRLIYYSQIVNDFQKGDIAEGYSVSREKKESFPLTVTSAQKNPTAFYLCASSPQGRGYGYTFGSGTRLTVV.

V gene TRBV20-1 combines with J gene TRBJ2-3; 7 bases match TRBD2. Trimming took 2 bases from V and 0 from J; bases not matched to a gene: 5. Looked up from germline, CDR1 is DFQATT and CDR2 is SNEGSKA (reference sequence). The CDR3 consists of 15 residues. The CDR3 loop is CSARHRGRSTDTQYF. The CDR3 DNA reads TGCAGTGCTAGACACCGCGGGAGAAGCACAGATACGCAGTATTTT.

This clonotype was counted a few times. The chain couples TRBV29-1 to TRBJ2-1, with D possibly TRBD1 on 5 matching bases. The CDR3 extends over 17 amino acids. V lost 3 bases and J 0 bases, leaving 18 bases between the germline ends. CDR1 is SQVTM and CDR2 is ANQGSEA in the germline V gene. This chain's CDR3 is CSVDSLRALSSYNEQFF. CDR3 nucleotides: TGCAGCGTTGACTCGCTCAGGGCCCTTAGCTCCTACAATGAGCAGTTCTTC.

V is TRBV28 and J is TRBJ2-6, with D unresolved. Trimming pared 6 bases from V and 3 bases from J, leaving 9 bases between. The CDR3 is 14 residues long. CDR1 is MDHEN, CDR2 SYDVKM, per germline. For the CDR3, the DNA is TGTGCCAGCAGCTTCTTCGATGGGGCCAACGTCCTGACTTTC. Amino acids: CASSFFDGANVLTF.

CDR3 in DNA: TGTGCCAGCAGCGTAAAACAGGGTTGGCTAGCGAGCTACAATGAGCAGTTCTTC. Amino acids: CASSVKQGWLASYNEQFF. The chain recombines TRBV7-2 with TRBJ2-1; D assignment may be TRBD1 or TRBD2 (6 bases each). Germline CDR1 is SGHTA and CDR2 is FQGNSA. CDR3 size: 18 residues. V was shortened by 5 bases and J by 3 bases, with 23 bases between the two germline ends.

CDR3 protein: CASSLDRLSQETQFF. DNA for the CDR3: TGTGCCAGCAGTTTAGACAGATTAAGTCAAGAGACCCAGTTCTTC. This sequence joins TRBV12-3 or TRBV12-4 and TRBJ2-1; the D is unclear. The CDR3 has 15 residues. Trimming shortened V by 1 base and J by 13 bases, and 20 bases separated the two germline ends.

In nucleotides, the CDR3 is TGTGCCAGCAGCTCCACCGACAGGGGGAAACACAGATACGCGTATTTT. The encoded protein is CASSSTDRGKHRYAYF. This chain uses TRBV11-2 with TRBJ2-3, with 9 bases aligning to TRBD1. Looked up from germline, CDR1 is SGHAT and CDR2 is FQNNGV. This CDR3 comprises 16 residues. With V trimmed by 4 bases and J by 14 bases, 19 bases remained unmatched.

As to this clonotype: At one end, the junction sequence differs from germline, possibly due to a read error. The CDR3 reads CASILAGQGNEQYF. CDR3 bases: TGCGCCAGCATCTTGGCCGGACAGGGAAACGAGCAGTACTTC. The chain recombines TRBV5-1 with TRBJ2-5, with 8 bases identical to TRBD1. The J call may be incorrect, as the DNA end agrees better with TRBJ2-7. This CDR3 has 14 amino acids. Germline CDR1 is SGHRS and CDR2 is YFSETQ.

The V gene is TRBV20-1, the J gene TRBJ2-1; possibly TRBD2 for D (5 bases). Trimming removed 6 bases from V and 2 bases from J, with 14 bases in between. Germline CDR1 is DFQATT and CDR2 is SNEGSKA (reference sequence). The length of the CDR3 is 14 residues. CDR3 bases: TGCAGTGCCAATAGCGAGTCCGCCTACAATGAGCAGTTCTTC. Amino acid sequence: CSANSESAYNEQFF.

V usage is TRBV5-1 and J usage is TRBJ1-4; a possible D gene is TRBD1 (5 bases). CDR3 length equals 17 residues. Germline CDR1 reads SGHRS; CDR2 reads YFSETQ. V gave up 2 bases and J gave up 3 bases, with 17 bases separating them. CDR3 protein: CASSFALRGGANEKLFF. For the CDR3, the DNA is TGCGCCAGCAGCTTTGCCCTCCGGGGGGGGGCTAATGAAAAACTGTTTTTT.

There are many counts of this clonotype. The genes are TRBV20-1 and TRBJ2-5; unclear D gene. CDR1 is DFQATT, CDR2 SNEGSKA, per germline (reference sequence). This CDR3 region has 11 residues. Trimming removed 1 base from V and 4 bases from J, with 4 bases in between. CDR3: CSARVGETQYF. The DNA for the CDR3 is TGCAGTGCTAGAGTGGGAGAGACCCAGTACTTC.

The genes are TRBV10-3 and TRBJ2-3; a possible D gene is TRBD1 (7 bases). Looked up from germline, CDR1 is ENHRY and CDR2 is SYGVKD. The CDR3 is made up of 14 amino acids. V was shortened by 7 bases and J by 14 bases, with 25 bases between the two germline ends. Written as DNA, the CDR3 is TGTGCCATCACTCCCGGGAGAGGGGACAGATACGCGTATTTT. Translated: CAITPGRGDRYAYF.

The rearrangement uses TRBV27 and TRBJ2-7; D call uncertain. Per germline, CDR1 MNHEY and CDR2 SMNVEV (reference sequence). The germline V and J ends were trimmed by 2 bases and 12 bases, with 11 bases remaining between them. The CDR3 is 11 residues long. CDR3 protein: CASSLRDGWYF. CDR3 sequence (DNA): TGTGCCAGCAGTTTACGCGATGGATGGTACTTC.

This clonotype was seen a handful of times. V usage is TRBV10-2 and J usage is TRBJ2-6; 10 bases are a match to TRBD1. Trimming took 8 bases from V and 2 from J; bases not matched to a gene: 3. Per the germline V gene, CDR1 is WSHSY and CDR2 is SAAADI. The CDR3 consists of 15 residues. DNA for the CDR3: TGCGCCAGCGGGGACAGGGGTACTGGGGCCAACGTCCTGACTTTC. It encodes CASGDRGTGANVLTF.